The source of this T cell receptor (beta chain) is a study of T cell repertoires in ileal Crohn's disease. Study at large: Surgery for a complication: stricturing in 61%, penetrating in about 39%. The study, taken as a whole, reports: Mucosal expansions were suggested to be mainly CD8 T cells. Clonality above 26.8% at surgery always came with endoscopic recurrence.

Per sample, 400 to 550 nanograms of biopsy DNA were TCRB immunosequenced. TCRdb keeps only in-frame clones here, not all; method: immunoSEQ multiplex PCR. The sample includes more than 11,000 clones, about 73% seen only once; the top ten take 5.9%. A note on this clone: The antigen is undetermined.

This CDR3 is built from 14 residues. V dropped 6 bases and J dropped 0 bases, with 9 bases sitting between them. Germline V CDR1 and CDR2: MNHEY, SMNVEV (reference sequence). The rearrangement joins TRBV27 to TRBJ1-3; D might be TRBD1 (6 bases). The clonotype comes from an adult with Crohn's disease. Sequencing used ileal tissue. The CDR3 DNA is TGTGCCAGCAGGCCGGGACACTCTGGAAACACCATATATTTT. It is translated as CASRPGHSGNTIYF.